Detailed here is one TCR beta chain. Its antigen is not known. The sample belongs to a study of response to subunit inactivated influenza vaccine. TCRdb itself ran the RT-PCR reads through MiXCR, one entry per CDR3 protein. The sample shows some 550,000 distinct CDR3 sequences, under 30% of them seen only once. Study-level results: The study's authors posited that every seasonal influenza vaccination enlists few new T cells.

CDR1 and CDR2 from the germline V gene are SGHRS and YFSETQ. The ends lost 0 bases at V and 6 bases at J; junction bases unmatched: 7. This CDR3 has 16 amino acids. A further study also used this sample, focusing on T cells expressing NK-cell markers. From that study: As the method of synthesis, 5'RACE template switching with UMIs yielded TCR beta cDNA. Serological testing identified seven of the eight sequenced donors as HCMV-seropositive and one as seronegative. These same clonotypes (in several donors) also led the CD3+CD56-NKG2C+ fraction. It is unclear if expanded NKG2C-expressing clones target HCMV antigens.

Sequencing was performed on CD4+ T cells sorted from PBMCs, taken roughly 13 days after vaccination. The chain recombines TRBV5-1 with TRBJ2-1, with 9 bases aligning to TRBD2. This sequence was found in a man aged 45 to 65 who received an inactivated influenza vaccine. CDR3 protein: CASSLAPGTSLNEQFF. CDR3 DNA sequence: TGCGCCAGCAGCTTGGCCCCCGGGACTAGCCTCAATGAGCAGTTCTTC.